The T cell receptor beta chain described here comes from a study of vaccination and CD4 T cells after COVID-19 (dated by TCRdb to between 2020 and 2023). Background for the entire study: Convalescent patients had a positive SARS-CoV-2 result on nasal swab PCR, and of these patients, several had mild disease and one had severe disease. The convalescent cohort comprised six males and four females, including two Hispanic individuals, seven Caucasians, two Asians and one multiracial person. Two doses of either the Pfizer-BioNTech BNT162b2 vaccine (n=8) or the Moderna mRNA-1273 vaccine (n=2) were administered to participants. Post-COVID blood samples were collected from convalescent patients a median of around 100 days after diagnosis, with a range of about 35 to 161 days. Post-vaccine blood samples were collected a median of about 72 days after the second vaccine dose, ranging from about 13 to 250 days. For stimulating the cultures, overlapping spike peptide pools were used, derived from SARS-CoV-2 as well as from the common cold coronaviruses HCoV-NL63, HCoV-OC43 and HCoV-229E. Control cultures received a CEFX viral epitope pool as the positive control, an HIV-1 Nef peptide pool as the negative control, or no peptide. The spike-specific CD4+ TCR repertoire was compared before and after mRNA vaccination in over nine COVID-19 convalescent patients and several infection-naive healthy vaccine recipients. What the authors observed across the whole study: Among the post-vaccine SARS-CoV-2-reactive clones in convalescent patients, a median approximately 90% showed up only after vaccination, which suggests vaccine-specific priming. Of the vaccine-specific clones found in convalescent patients, nearly all (304 of 307) were mono-reactive for SARS-CoV-2 spike instead of being cross-reactive with common cold coronaviruses. The number of convalescent patients in the study was relatively small, and the study did not examine early timepoints following natural infection. Although the median number of SARS-CoV-2-reactive clonotypes went up from around 20 after infection to more than 30 after vaccination, the increase was not significant.

Points on this clonotype: This clone's antigen is unknown. The input lacks base qualities; no much larger clone sits a single base away.

This specimen's treatment or condition label, interpreted: roughly 10-day PBMC culture with coronavirus spike peptide pools or control peptides (ViraFEST assay). The ViraFEST assay was used in the study, in which antigen-specific T cells were expanded with peptide pools and expanded clonotypes were subsequently identified by TCR sequencing. Positive SARS-CoV-2 PCR tests in the convalescent patients dated from March to December 2020, before Alpha, Beta and Delta variants emerged in the United States. Each well held some 2 million PBMCs cultured in IMDM containing roughly 5% human AB serum and roughly 9.7 IU/ml IL-2, with about 10 ug/ml peptide pools added. On days 3 and 7, half of the culture medium was replaced with fresh IL-2-containing medium. After 10 to 11 days of culture, CD4+ T cells were isolated by negative selection with the EasySep CD4+ T cell isolation kit. PBMCs were separated from whole blood using Ficoll-Paque Plus gradient centrifugation and then either used fresh or cryopreserved at -140C. Culture conditions were generally each tested in triplicate wells.

Receptors were amplified or captured by PCR. TCR sequencing of DNA from cultured CD4+ T cells used the Oncomine TCR Beta short-read assay at the Johns Hopkins FTIC core. The QIAamp micro DNA kit was used to extract genomic DNA from the cultured CD4+ T cells. Oncomine TCR Beta libraries from cultured CD4+ T cells were pooled using unique dual indexes and sequenced on an Illumina iSeq 100. The published analysis was carried out like this. Non-productive sequences were removed, and CDR3s that did not start with C, did not end with F or W, or were shorter than 7 amino acids were discarded. The MANAFEST web application was used to identify antigen-specific clonotypes by comparing peptide-stimulated wells against reference wells and other culture wells. To be called positive, a clone needed an FDR below 0.05, an odds ratio above 5, and a productive frequency above 0.1% in at least two of three replicate wells. Clonotypes that were significantly expanded in both SARS-CoV-2 spike wells and at least one common cold coronavirus spike condition were defined as cross-reactive. CDR3 homology was assessed with Levenshtein distances (stringdist) and unrooted phylogenetic trees (ape) in R version 3.6.1. Using fastp trimming at Q25 and MiXCR clonotype assembly, TCRdb reanalyzed the public sequencing data and kept in-frame beta chains. Identical CDR3 proteins give one entry, which carries the most common genes and DNA. The V and J calls were not made by the authors but by TCRdb's processing. The sample table holds approximately 15,000 distinct CDR3 sequences, of which 63% were seen once. 6.2% of the sample is taken by the ten largest.

Reading the germline V gene (reference sequence) gives CDR1 GTSNPN and CDR2 SVGIG. Deletion took 4 bases off V and 0 bases off J, with a span of 12 bases between the germline ends. The CDR3 runs 14 amino acids, cysteine and phenylalanine included. Only the CDR3 part of the read is kept: 42 bases, read in frame from the first base. Sequenced material: CD4+ T cells from blood, cultured in vitro. Here the chain combines TRBV30 and TRBJ1-2, with the D gene not clear enough to name. The receptor comes from a human donor who had recovered from COVID-19. The DNA sequence is given as TGTGCCTGGACCCCGGGCCCCGCTAACTATGGCTACACCTTC. It translates to CAWTPGPANYGYTF.